This TCR beta chain comes out of a study of CD8 T cells in ankylosing spondylitis. Whole-study results and caveats: A motif in TCR beta, a set of eight highly homologous variants, appeared characteristic of ankylosing spondylitis blood.

Turning to this clonotype: Its antigen is not known.

This CDR3 spans 11 amino acids. Trimming shortened V by 7 bases and J by 8 bases, and 11 bases separated the two germline ends. Using its own MiXCR run on the 5' RACE reads, TCRdb lists one record per CDR3 protein. The repertoire consists of 100,000 to 150,000 distinct CDR3 sequences, with roughly 18% occurring once and the leading ten covering approximately 30%. The specimen was blood, either unsorted or a sorted T cell fraction (not recorded which). The TCR originated in a male donor with ankylosing spondylitis. V gene TRBV12-3 or TRBV12-4 combines with J gene TRBJ1-1; D is possibly TRBD1 (5 bases). The CDR3 loop reads CASTTGTEAFF. The DNA of the CDR3 is TGTGCCAGCACCACCGGGACCGAAGCTTTCTTT.